This T cell receptor beta chain came from a study of cytomegalovirus exposure and HLA in healthy donors. Overall study results and limits: When analyzed later, the rates of TCR association showed variation by HLA locus, with DRB1 the most and HLA-C the fewest. There were several of the most significant clusters that appeared linked to common viral pathogens in a later analysis.

PCR primers comprised 60 Vbeta and 13 Jbeta primers. Only in-frame clones appear in the TCRdb table, and some are missing; sequencing was by immunoSEQ multiplex PCR. The repertoire holds fewer than 95,000 clones, 65% to 80% seen once, with around 2.8% in the top ten. To note about this clone: Its specificity is not known.

The TCR sequence derives from a man in his forties in good health and CMV-seronegative. The sequenced material came from PBMCs.

In DNA form, the CDR3 reads TGCGCCAGCAGCCAAGAAGATGGTGGCACCAACTACGAGCAGTACTTC. Amino acids: CASSQEDGGTNYEQYF. The V and J genes are TRBV4-3 and TRBJ2-7; D gene uncertain. V was shortened by 0 bases and J by 3 bases, with 15 bases between the two germline ends. Germline V lookup: CDR1 LGHNA, CDR2 YSLEER. The CDR3 is made up of 16 amino acids.